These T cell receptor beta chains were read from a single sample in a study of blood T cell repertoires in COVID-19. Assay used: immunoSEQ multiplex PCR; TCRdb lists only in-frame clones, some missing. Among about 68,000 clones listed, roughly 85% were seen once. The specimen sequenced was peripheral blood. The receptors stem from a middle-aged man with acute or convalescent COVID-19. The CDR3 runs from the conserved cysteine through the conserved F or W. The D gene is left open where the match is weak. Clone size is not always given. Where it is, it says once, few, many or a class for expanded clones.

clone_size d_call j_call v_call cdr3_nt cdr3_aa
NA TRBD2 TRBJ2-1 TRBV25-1 TGTGCCAGCAGTGACCGGACTAGCGGGGGCCACACCTACAATGAGCAGTTCTTC CASSDRTSGGHTYNEQFF
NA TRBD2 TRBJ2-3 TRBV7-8 TGTGCCAGCAGCCTCAGGGGGGGACTAGCGGGGGGGAGAAGCACAGATACGCAGTATTTT CASSLRGGLAGGRSTDTQYF
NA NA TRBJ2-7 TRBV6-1 TGTGCCAGCAGTGAACTCGCGGGAAGCCATAACGAGCAGTACTTC CASSELAGSHNEQYF
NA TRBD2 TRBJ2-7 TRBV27 TGTGCCAGCAGTTCGCGATCCGGGACTAATGGGGACGAGCAGTACTTC CASSSRSGTNGDEQYF
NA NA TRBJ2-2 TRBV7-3 TGTGCCAGCAGCTTCTCGGGCACCGGGGAGCTGTTTTTT CASSFSGTGELFF
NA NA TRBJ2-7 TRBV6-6 TGTGCCAGCAGCCCTTTCCGGGACGAGCAGTACTTC CASSPFRDEQYF
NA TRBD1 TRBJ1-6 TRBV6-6 TGTGCCAGCAGTTATCGACAGGGAGGACGATCACCCCTCCACTTT CASSYRQGGRSPLHF
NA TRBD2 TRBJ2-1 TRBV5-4 TGTGCCAGCAGCTTAAGACTAGCGGGGGGGCCAGATGAGCAGTTCTTC CASSLRLAGGPDEQFF
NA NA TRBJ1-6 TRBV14 TGTGCCAGCAGCCAAGTCCGAACGAGGGGAGGATATAATTCACCCCTCCACTTT CASSQVRTRGGYNSPLHF
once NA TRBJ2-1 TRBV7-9 TGTGCCAGCAGCTTAACTTCATCCTACAATGAGCAGTTCTTC CASSLTSSYNEQFF
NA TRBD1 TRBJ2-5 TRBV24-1 TGTGCCACCAGTGACCCGACAGGGGGCGTCGAGACCCAGTACTTC CATSDPTGGVETQYF
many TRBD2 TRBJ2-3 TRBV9 TGTGCCAGCAGCGCGACTAGCGGGGGCCCCCGCACAGATACGCAGTATTTT CASSATSGGPRTDTQYF
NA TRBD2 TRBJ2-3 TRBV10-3 TGTGCCATCAGTGAGTCGACTAGCGGGCGAGACACAGATACGCAGTATTTT CAISESTSGRDTDTQYF
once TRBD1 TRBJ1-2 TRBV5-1 TGCGCCAGCAGTCGGGAGGCACAGGGGGCGAACTATGGCTACACCTTC CASSREAQGANYGYTF
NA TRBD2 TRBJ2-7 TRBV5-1 TGCGCCAGCAGCTTGAGGGTCTCTAGCGGGGGGAGCTCCTACGAGCAGTACTTC CASSLRVSSGGSSYEQYF
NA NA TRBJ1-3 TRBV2 TGTGCCAGCAGTGGGCTCAGGGGAGGAAACACCATATATTTT CASSGLRGGNTIYF